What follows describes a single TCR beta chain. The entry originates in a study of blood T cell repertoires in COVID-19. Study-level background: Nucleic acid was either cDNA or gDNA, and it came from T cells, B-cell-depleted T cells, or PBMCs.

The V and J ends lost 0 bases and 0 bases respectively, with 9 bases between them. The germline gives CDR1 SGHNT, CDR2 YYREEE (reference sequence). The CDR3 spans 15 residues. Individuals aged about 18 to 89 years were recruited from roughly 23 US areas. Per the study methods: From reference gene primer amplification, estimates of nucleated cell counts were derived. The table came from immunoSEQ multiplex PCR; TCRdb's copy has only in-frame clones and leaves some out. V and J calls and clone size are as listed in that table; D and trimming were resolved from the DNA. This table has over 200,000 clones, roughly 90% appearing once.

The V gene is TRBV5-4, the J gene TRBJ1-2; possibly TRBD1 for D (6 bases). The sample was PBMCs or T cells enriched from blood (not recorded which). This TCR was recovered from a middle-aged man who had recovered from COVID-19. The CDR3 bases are TGTGCCAGCAGCTTGGACAGGGTGGCTAACTATGGCTACACCTTC. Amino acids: CASSLDRVANYGYTF.